This TCR beta chain was retrieved from a study of CD8+CD57+ T cells in acquired aplastic anemia. Study-level background: Sorted CD4+ and CD8+ cells yielded roughly 3.2 ug of DNA on average.

The CDR3 consists of 15 residues. Trimming pared 6 bases from V and 5 bases from J, leaving 14 bases between. Germline CDR1 and CDR2: ENHRY and SYGVKD. Notes on this clonotype: Its antigen is unidentified.

Profiles of TCR beta VDJ and CDR3 were generated from a genomic DNA template. TCRdb independently ran MiXCR on the reads; one entry per CDR3 protein. The sample contains about 200,000 distinct CDR3 sequences, approximately 65% of which appear only once. Points from the study as a whole: Overlapping CD8+ CDR3 repertoires of patients and controls contained under 35 shared sequences.

Those patients picked for sequencing had displayed CD8+CD57+ cell expansion on flow cytometry. Patient blood was sampled before any therapy had been received. The sample consisted of sorted CD4+, CD8+, or CD8+CD57+ T cells (not recorded which) from PBMCs. The rearrangement joins TRBV10-3 to TRBJ1-6, with D unclear. This TCR came from a human donor with aplastic anemia. The CDR3 DNA reads as TGTGCCATCAGCCGAACAGAGGGTGATAATTCACCCCTCCACTTT. It encodes CAISRTEGDNSPLHF.